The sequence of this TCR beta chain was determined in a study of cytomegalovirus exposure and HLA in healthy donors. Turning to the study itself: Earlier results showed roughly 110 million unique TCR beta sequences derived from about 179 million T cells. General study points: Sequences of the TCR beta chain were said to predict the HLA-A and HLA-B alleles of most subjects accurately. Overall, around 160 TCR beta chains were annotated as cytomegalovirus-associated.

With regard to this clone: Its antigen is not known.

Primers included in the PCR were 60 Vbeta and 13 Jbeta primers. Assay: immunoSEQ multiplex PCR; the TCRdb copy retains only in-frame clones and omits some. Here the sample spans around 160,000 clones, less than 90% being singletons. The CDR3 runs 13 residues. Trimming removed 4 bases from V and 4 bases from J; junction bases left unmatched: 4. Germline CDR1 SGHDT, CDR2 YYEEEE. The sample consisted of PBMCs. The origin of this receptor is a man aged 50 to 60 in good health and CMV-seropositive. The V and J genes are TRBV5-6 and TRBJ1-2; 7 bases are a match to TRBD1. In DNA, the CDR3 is TGTGCCAGCAGCAAGGGACAGAGCTATGGCTACACCTTC. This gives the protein CASSKGQSYGYTF.